The clone carrying this T cell receptor beta chain occurred once. Its antigen is unknown. One end of the junction does not line up with germline, which may come from a read error. This entry comes from a study of T cell responses to AZD1222 COVID-19 vaccine. This table comes from immunoSEQ multiplex PCR, and its TCRdb copy is limited to in-frame clones, with some not included. The sample contains roughly 180,000 clones, 91% of which appear only once. Study results and caveats: There were repertoire samples only from the period after the peak T cell response.

Germline CDR1 and CDR2: SGHAT and FQNNGV. The CDR3 is made up of 12 amino acids. The sequence was obtained from an adult in good health. The gene calls are TRBV11-2 and TRBJ1-2; 9 nucleotides line up with TRBD1. Sequences were derived from peripheral blood, sampled on day 0 of AZD1222 vaccination. CDR3 sequence reads: CASSFFPGQGSF. CDR3 coding DNA: TGTGCCAGCAGCTTCTTCCCGGGACAGGGATCCTTC.